A selection of T cell receptor beta chains follows, all from one sample in a study of blood T cell repertoires in COVID-19. Assay used: immunoSEQ multiplex PCR; TCRdb lists only in-frame clones, some missing. This table holds 200,000 to 300,000 clones, about nine tenths found once. Sequenced: PBMCs or T cells enriched from blood (not recorded which). These receptors were taken from a woman aged 35 to 49 with acute COVID-19. Both conserved end residues are part of each CDR3. D genes are given only for firm matches.

TRBV5-4	14	TRBJ2-4	-	CASSFGGHENIQYF
TRBV3-1/TRBV3-2	21	TRBJ2-6	TRBD1	CASSRRPFQTGESSGANVLTF
TRBV13	15	TRBJ2-1	-	CASSPRLDPYNEQFF
TRBV29-1	14	TRBJ1-1	-	CSVEDYAMNTEAFF
TRBV11-3	15	TRBJ1-4	TRBD1	CASNARQGAEEKLFF
TRBV9	16	TRBJ2-1	TRBD2	CASSGTSGSPYNEQFF
TRBV5-5	14	TRBJ1-4	-	CASSAQATNEKLFF
TRBV27	14	TRBJ1-1	-	CASSPRPMNTEAFF
TRBV4-3	15	TRBJ2-1	TRBD2	CASRKSGSLHNEQFF
TRBV2	15	TRBJ1-5	TRBD1	CASKGRDRRNQPQHF
TRBV2	14	TRBJ1-1	TRBD1	CASRIQGGNTEAFF
TRBV28	16	TRBJ2-1	TRBD1	CASSFDWTGRDNEQFF
TRBV28	15	TRBJ2-5	-	CASSFGGIRQETQYF
TRBV5-1	14	TRBJ2-5	-	CASSLGVTGETQYF
TRBV6-5	14	TRBJ1-2	-	CASSYSESGDGYTF
TRBV28	13	TRBJ1-1	-	CASSITVNTEAFF
TRBV24-1	16	TRBJ2-1	TRBD2	CATSDLPSGRANEQFF
TRBV6-1	17	TRBJ1-3	TRBD1	CASSEFSGTDSGNTIYF
TRBV19	14	TRBJ1-5	-	CASSNAGLNQPQHF
TRBV28	14	TRBJ2-1	-	CASILPDRSGEQFF
TRBV2	11	TRBJ1-2	-	CASSDLSGYTF
TRBV5-1	14	TRBJ1-1	TRBD1	CASMQGQMNTEAFF